These 10 T cell receptor beta chains share one sample of origin, sequenced in a study of blood T cell repertoires in COVID-19. The protocol was immunoSEQ multiplex PCR, while the TCRdb copy is restricted to in-frame clones and leaves out a portion. The sample contains 20,000 to 30,000 clones, 90% to 95% of which appear only once. Sequenced input: peripheral blood. The receptors stem from a human donor in a cohort sampled during active COVID-19.

J is TRBJ1-3 and V is TRBV19; 8 bases align to TRBD1. Germline-derived CDR1 and CDR2 are LNHDA and SQIVND (reference sequence). This CDR3 is built from 16 residues. The junction had 3 bases not matched to a gene; V was cut back by 0 bases and J by 2 bases. The CDR3 region is CASSIDPDRAGNTIYF. The CDR3 nucleotides read TGTGCCAGTAGTATAGACCCGGACAGGGCTGGAAACACCATATATTTT. Looking up the rest from reference TRBV19 and TRBJ1-3 gives the full variable domain: DGGITQSPKYLFRKEGQNVTLSCEQNLNHDAMYWYRQDPGQGLRLIYYSQIVNDFQKGDIAEGYSVSREKKESFPLTVTSAQKNPTAFYLCASSIDPDRAGNTIYFGEGSWLTVV.

The chain couples TRBV2 to TRBJ1-1; D not resolved. The CDR3 loop spans 17 amino acids. CDR1 is SNHLY and CDR2 is FYNNEI in the germline V gene. Trimming left V 1 base short and J 1 base short, with 16 bases between. The CDR3 protein is CASSEDRREGWNTEAFF. In DNA form, the CDR3 reads TGTGCCAGCAGTGAAGATCGGAGGGAGGGCTGGAACACTGAAGCTTTCTTT.

V is TRBV5-5 and J is TRBJ1-4; D is ambiguous. Trimming left V 2 bases short and J 0 bases short, with 5 bases between. The CDR3 runs to 14 residues. Germline V gene sequence: CDR1 SGHKS, CDR2 YYEKEE (reference sequence). CDR3 nucleotide sequence: TGTGCCAGCAGCTTTACAGCAACTAATGAAAAACTGTTTTTT. This encodes CASSFTATNEKLFF.

The V gene is TRBV6-5, the J gene TRBJ1-1; 9 bases match TRBD1. The CDR3 loop spans 13 amino acids. Germline V gene sequence: CDR1 MNHEY, CDR2 SVGAGI. The ends lost 6 bases at V and 3 bases at J; junction bases unmatched: 2. CDR3 sequence reads: CASRGTGYTEAFF. DNA of the CDR3: TGTGCCAGCAGGGGGACAGGGTACACTGAAGCTTTCTTT.

The CDR3 DNA reads as TGCAGTGCTAGTCAGACTAGCGGCACAGATACGCAGTATTTT. It translates to CSASQTSGTDTQYF. The chain combines TRBV20-1 with TRBJ2-3; TRBD2 aligns across 8 bases. Germline CDR1 is DFQATT and CDR2 is SNEGSKA (reference sequence). The CDR3 runs 14 residues. V lost 3 bases and J lost 1; bases outside the gene matches: 3.

J is TRBJ2-5 and V is TRBV11-2; tentatively, D is TRBD2 (6 bases). Between the trimmed V and J ends, which lost 7 bases and 4 bases, there was a span of 10 bases. The CDR3 spans 12 residues. Germline V gene sequence: CDR1 SGHAT, CDR2 FQNNGV. CDR3 in amino acids: CASTTLAETQYF. The CDR3 region has the DNA TGTGCCAGCACCACACTAGCAGAGACCCAGTACTTC.

V gene TRBV9 combines with J gene TRBJ1-1; D is unresolved. V lost 2 bases and J lost 2, with 10 bases in between. This CDR3 spans 14 amino acids. Germline values: CDR1 SGDLS, CDR2 YYNGEE. This chain's CDR3 is CASSVTGSNTEAFF. In nucleotides, the CDR3 is TGTGCCAGCAGCGTGACGGGGAGCAACACTGAAGCTTTCTTT.

The chain recombines TRBV7-8 with TRBJ2-7; TRBD1 aligns across 11 bases. The CDR3 consists of 17 residues. From germline, CDR1 is SGHVS and CDR2 FQNEAQ. V shed 3 bases and J 0 bases; nucleotides not matched to a gene: 7. CDR3 nucleotides: TGTGCCAGCAGCTTTTCGGCCGGACAGGGGGCCTCCTACGAGCAGTACTTC. Its translation: CASSFSAGQGASYEQYF.

This clone was observed a single time. The chain has TRBV9 and TRBJ1-4; TRBD1 matches 7 bases. The CDR3 sequence is 15 residues long. Germline V gene lookup returns CDR1 SGDLS and CDR2 YYNGEE. The V and J ends lost 4 bases and 7 bases, in that order; junction bases with no gene match: 10. The CDR3 loop is CASSPRQGITEKLFF. CDR3 nucleotides: TGTGCCAGCAGCCCAAGACAGGGTATTACTGAAAAACTGTTTTTT.

The chain has TRBV7-8 and TRBJ2-5, with 10 positions matching TRBD2. V lost 2 bases, J lost 2 bases, and 5 bases stayed unmatched. CDR3 size: 16 residues. The germline CDR1 and CDR2 sequences are SGHVS and FQNEAQ. This CDR3 is CASSLPTSGVQETQYF. CDR3 nucleotides: TGTGCCAGCAGCTTACCTACTAGCGGGGTTCAAGAGACCCAGTACTTC.